The 21 T cell receptor beta chains reported below all come from one sample, sequenced in a study of T cells in Graves' hyperthyroidism and ophthalmopathy. Amplification of TCR beta CDR3 regions used RNA as the template. First-round RT-PCR of the TCR CDR3 relied on the HTBI primer set. A single record per CDR3 protein comes from TCRdb applying MiXCR to the multiplex PCR reads. The profile covers roughly 300,000 distinct CDR3 sequences, with approximately 13% appearing a single time and roughly 24% taken by the ten largest. The sample was blood. Receptors were obtained from a woman in her 30s with Graves' hyperthyroidism.

The chain employs TRBV4-2 and TRBJ1-1; D is unclear. V lost 1 base to trimming and J lost 0 bases, with 6 bases between them. This CDR3 comprises 14 residues. CDR1 LGHNA and CDR2 YNFKEQ come from the germline V gene. The CDR3 spells CASSQGEVNTEAFF. CDR3 nucleotide sequence: TGTGCCAGCAGCCAAGGGGAGGTGAACACTGAAGCTTTCTTT.

A remark on this clonotype: Its ends do not fully match the called genes, so a read error is possible. The chain joins TRBV7-3 to TRBJ2-1, with D tentatively TRBD1 (6 bases). Germline assignment: CDR1 SGHTA and CDR2 FQGTGA. This CDR3 spans 13 amino acids. In nucleotides, the CDR3 is TGTGCCAGCAGCTTAGGACAGAGGCCTGAGCACTTCTTC. Residues: CASSLGQRPEHFF.

This clonotype was found a few times. This chain joins TRBV4-3 and TRBJ2-5; maybe TRBD2 (7 bases). This CDR3 has 12 amino acids. V was cut by 2 bases and J by 14 bases, with 15 bases left in between. Germline V gives CDR1 LGHNA, CDR2 YSLEER. CDR3: CASSQSGGRHYF. As DNA, the CDR3 is TGCGCCAGCAGCCAATCGGGGGGCCGCCATTACTTC.

This clonotype has ten or more counts. V and J are TRBV28 and TRBJ2-2, with 7 bases aligning to TRBD2. V shed 3 bases and J 1 base; nucleotides not matched to a gene: 8. CDR1 MDHEN and CDR2 SYDVKM come from the germline V gene. This CDR3 spans 17 amino acids. The CDR3 is CASSFIPGLLNTGELFF. The CDR3 region has the DNA TGTGCCAGCAGTTTTATCCCGGGACTACTGAACACCGGGGAGCTGTTTTTT.

This clonotype showed up many times. The CDR3 loop reads CASSPRTGVVETQYF. The CDR3 DNA is TGTGCCAGCAGCCCCAGGACGGGGGTTGTGGAGACCCAGTACTTC. This chain connects TRBV7-2 to TRBJ2-5; possible D gene TRBD2, 6 bases. The germline CDR1 and CDR2 sequences are SGHTA and FQGNSA. The CDR3 totals 15 residues. V was cut by 5 bases and J by 5 bases, with 18 bases left in between.

J is TRBJ2-3 and V is TRBV30; D perhaps matches TRBD2 (5 bases). The CDR3 extends over 14 amino acids. Trimming shortened V by 4 bases and J by 0 bases, and 11 bases separated the two germline ends. From germline, CDR1 is GTSNPN and CDR2 SVGIG (reference sequence). The CDR3 reads CAWTNGISTDTQYF. CDR3 nucleotide sequence: TGTGCCTGGACGAACGGGATTAGCACAGATACGCAGTATTTT.

This clonotype came up a few times. The rearrangement uses TRBV7-9 and TRBJ1-3; D remains unclear. CDR1 is SEHNR, CDR2 FQNEAQ, per germline (reference sequence). The ends were cut back, 1 base at V and 9 bases at J, with 13 bases in the middle. This CDR3 has 14 residues. The CDR3 reads CASSLEGRRRTIYF. The CDR3 nucleotides are TGTGCCAGCAGCTTAGAAGGGAGGAGGCGCACCATATATTTT.

This clonotype was seen ten or more times. This chain connects TRBV15 to TRBJ1-5, with D perhaps TRBD1 (6 bases). Germline V gene sequence: CDR1 LNHNV, CDR2 YYDKDF (reference sequence). The CDR3 consists of 15 residues. V dropped 0 bases and J dropped 3 bases, with 9 bases sitting between them. The CDR3 nucleotides read TGTGCCACCAGCAGAGAGTGGACAGACAATCAGCCCCAGCATTTT. This encodes CATSREWTDNQPQHF.

This clonotype has at least ten counts. The gene calls are TRBV12-3 or TRBV12-4 and TRBJ1-2, with 7 nucleotides matching TRBD1. Trimming took 2 bases from V and 4 from J; bases not matched to a gene: 4. CDR3 length: 14 amino acids. CDR3 in DNA: TGTGCCAGCAGTTTACAGGGGGTTAGCTATGGCTACACCTTC. Protein product: CASSLQGVSYGYTF.

This clonotype showed up just a few times. V usage is TRBV7-9 and J usage is TRBJ2-3; 8 positions agree with TRBD1. The germline V gene has CDR1 SEHNR and CDR2 FQNEAQ (reference sequence). The CDR3 totals 16 residues. The V gene end was trimmed by 4 bases and the J gene end by 1 base; junction bases not matched to a gene: 7. The CDR3 spells CASSSLTGARTDTQYF. The CDR3 region has the DNA TGTGCCAGCAGCTCGTTGACAGGGGCCCGCACAGATACGCAGTATTTT.

V usage is TRBV7-3 and J usage is TRBJ2-1; unclear D gene. CDR3 length equals 13 residues. CDR1 is SGHTA, CDR2 FQGTGA, per germline. The V and J ends lost 0 bases and 5 bases respectively, with 5 bases between them. CDR3 nucleotides: TGTGCCAGCAGCTTAACTACTGACAATGAGCAGTTCTTC. Translation gives CASSLTTDNEQFF.

This clonotype appeared many times. The chain joins TRBV20-1 to TRBJ2-5; D call uncertain. Germline V gene lookup returns CDR1 DFQATT and CDR2 SNEGSKA (reference sequence). V dropped 2 bases and J dropped 1 base, with 20 bases sitting between them. The CDR3 spans 17 residues. The CDR3 reads CSARSSPRPGIQETQYF. The CDR3 DNA sequence: TGCAGTGCTAGATCCTCTCCCCGGCCAGGTATCCAAGAGACCCAGTACTTC.

At least ten counts were recorded for this clonotype. J is TRBJ1-5 and V is TRBV20-1; unclear D gene. The V gene's germline CDR1 is DFQATT and CDR2 SNEGSKA (reference sequence). There are 13 residues in the CDR3. V gave up 3 bases and J gave up 11 bases, with 17 bases separating them. In DNA, the CDR3 is TGCAGTGCTAGTCAATCTCTAGTTGAAACCCAGCATTTT. Amino acids: CSASQSLVETQHF.

This clonotype appeared many times. V is TRBV20-1 and J is TRBJ1-1; D not certain. The CDR3 extends over 12 amino acids. Germline V gene sequence: CDR1 DFQATT, CDR2 SNEGSKA (reference sequence). V was trimmed by 3 bases and J by 3 bases, leaving 8 bases between them. CDR3 sequence reads: CSASRSYTEAFF. The CDR3 DNA sequence: TGCAGTGCTAGTCGTAGCTACACTGAAGCTTTCTTT.

As for this clonotype: A much larger clone lies one base from this, so it may be a read error. The rearrangement uses TRBV7-9 and TRBJ2-1; tentatively, D is TRBD1 (6 bases). The length of the CDR3 is 13 residues. The V and J ends lost 9 bases and 12 bases respectively, with 21 bases between them. CDR1 is SEHNR, CDR2 FQNEAQ, per germline (reference sequence). The CDR3 nucleotides read TGTGCCAGGAGCACGGGACAAAGCCGGGGGCAGTTCTTC. This codes for CARSTGQSRGQFF.

This clonotype was found many times. The chain employs TRBV20-1 and TRBJ2-3; TRBD2 agrees at 10 bases. The CDR3 runs 17 residues. Unmatched junction bases numbered 12, after V lost 6 bases and J lost 0 bases. Per the germline V gene, CDR1 is DFQATT and CDR2 is SNEGSKA (reference sequence). The CDR3: CSAISGSGRASTDTQYF. CDR3 nucleotide sequence: TGCAGTGCCATATCCGGGAGCGGGAGGGCTAGCACAGATACGCAGTATTTT.

The chain has TRBV4-1 and TRBJ1-4; tentative D call: TRBD1 (5 bases). The CDR3 consists of 15 residues. V was clipped by 1 base and J by 10 bases, with 16 bases between them. Germline CDR1 and CDR2: MGHRA and YSYEKL. CDR3 DNA: TGCGCCAGCAGCCAAGGGTCCGCGGGCGGGGGAAAACTGTTTTTT. It translates to CASSQGSAGGGKLFF.

To note about this clonotype: One end of the junction varies from germline; a read error may be responsible. DNA for the CDR3: TGCAGTGCTACGGGACAGGGGAACACTGAAGCTTCCTTT. It specifies CSATGQGNTEASF. The chain links TRBV20-1 to TRBJ1-1; 10 bases match TRBD1. This CDR3 contains 13 residues. Germline V gives CDR1 DFQATT, CDR2 SNEGSKA (reference sequence).

This clonotype has only a few counts. The chain has TRBV6-2 or TRBV6-3 and TRBJ2-7, with D tentatively TRBD1 or TRBD2 (6 bases each). Germline loops: CDR1 MNHEY, CDR2 SVGEGT. Trimming took off 5 bases at V and 7 bases at J, with 15 bases between the two ends. The CDR3 runs to 13 residues. CDR3 residues: CASSPREGGEQYF. The CDR3 DNA reads as TGTGCCAGCAGTCCCCGCGAAGGGGGGGAGCAGTACTTC.

The CDR3 DNA sequence: TGTGCCAGCAGCCGACCGGGACAGGGGGCTGAAGCTTTCTTT. Its protein is CASSRPGQGAEAFF. The chain uses TRBV7-2 and TRBJ1-1, with 11 bases aligning to TRBD1. The germline gives CDR1 SGHTA, CDR2 FQGNSA. The CDR3 runs 14 residues. With V trimmed by 5 bases and J by 6 bases, 5 bases remained unmatched.

This clonotype appeared many times. The V gene is TRBV6-1, the J gene TRBJ2-7; TRBD1 is a possible D gene (5 bases). This CDR3 spans 16 amino acids. Germline CDR1 MNHNS, CDR2 SASEGT. The V and J ends lost 2 bases and 3 bases respectively, with 17 bases between them. CDR3 in DNA: TGTGCCAGCAGTGAACCCTATCGGCAGGGCGACTACGAGCAGTACTTC. Translating it yields CASSEPYRQGDYEQYF.